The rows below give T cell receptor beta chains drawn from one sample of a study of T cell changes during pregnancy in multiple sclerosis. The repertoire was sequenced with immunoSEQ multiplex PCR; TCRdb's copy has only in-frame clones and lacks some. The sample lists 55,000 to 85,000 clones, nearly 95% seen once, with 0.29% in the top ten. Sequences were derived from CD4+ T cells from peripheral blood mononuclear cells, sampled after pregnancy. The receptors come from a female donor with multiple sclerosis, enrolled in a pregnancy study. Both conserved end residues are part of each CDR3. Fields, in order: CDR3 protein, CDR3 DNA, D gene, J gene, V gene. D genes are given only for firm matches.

CDR3aa: CASSVVSGNADTQYF; CDR3nt: TGTGCCAGCAGCGTAGTTAGCGGGAACGCAGATACGCAGTATTTT; d_gene: TRBD2; j_gene: TRBJ2-3; v_gene: TRBV9
CDR3aa: CASRRQGSYEQYF; CDR3nt: TGTGCCAGCAGGAGACAGGGGTCCTACGAGCAGTACTTC; d_gene: TRBD1; j_gene: TRBJ2-7; v_gene: TRBV27
CDR3aa: CASREGEGEQYF; CDR3nt: TGTGCCAGCAGAGAAGGGGAGGGCGAGCAGTACTTC; d_gene: TRBD2; j_gene: TRBJ2-7; v_gene: TRBV6-5
CDR3aa: CASFAGTGDTDTQYF; CDR3nt: TGTGCCAGCTTCGCCGGGACAGGGGACACAGATACGCAGTATTTT; d_gene: TRBD1; j_gene: TRBJ2-3; v_gene: TRBV7-9
CDR3aa: CASSLQSGMNTEAFF; CDR3nt: TGTGCCAGCAGCCTCCAGTCGGGGATGAACACTGAAGCTTTCTTT; d_gene: -; j_gene: TRBJ1-1; v_gene: TRBV4-2
CDR3aa: CASWEGVLSYEQYF; CDR3nt: TGTGCCAGCTGGGAGGGGGTTCTCTCCTACGAGCAGTACTTC; d_gene: -; j_gene: TRBJ2-7; v_gene: TRBV6-6
CDR3aa: CSVAPGQGTTEAFF; CDR3nt: TGCAGCGTTGCTCCGGGGCAGGGGACCACTGAAGCTTTCTTT; d_gene: -; j_gene: TRBJ1-1; v_gene: TRBV29-1
CDR3aa: CASGVSSAYGYTF; CDR3nt: TGTGCCAGCGGAGTCAGCTCCGCCTATGGCTACACCTTC; d_gene: -; j_gene: TRBJ1-2; v_gene: TRBV6-5
CDR3aa: CASSAVDSYEQYF; CDR3nt: TGTGCCAGCAGTGCGGTCGACTCCTACGAGCAGTACTTC; d_gene: -; j_gene: TRBJ2-7; v_gene: TRBV2
CDR3aa: CASSRLNTDTQYF; CDR3nt: TGTGCCAGTAGTAGACTAAACACAGATACGCAGTATTTT; d_gene: -; j_gene: TRBJ2-3; v_gene: TRBV19
CDR3aa: CASSYVSSGTEAFF; CDR3nt: TGTGCCAGCAGTTACGTGTCGTCGGGGACTGAAGCTTTCTTT; d_gene: -; j_gene: TRBJ1-1; v_gene: TRBV6-5
CDR3aa: CASSNRQGAMTEAFF; CDR3nt: TGTGCCAGCAGTAACAGACAGGGGGCAATGACTGAAGCTTTCTTT; d_gene: TRBD1; j_gene: TRBJ1-1; v_gene: TRBV6-6